This T cell receptor (beta chain) was recorded in a study of T-cell reconstitution after alpha-beta-depleted transplantation in children (dated by TCRdb to the mid-2010s). Study-wide context: T-cell immune reconstitution after TCRalphabeta/CD19-depleted allogeneic hematopoietic cell transplantation in children was quantitatively tracked in the study by means of TCR repertoire profiling.

What the work shows at the level of the full study, not this receptor alone: Apparently early alphabetaT-cell count recovery about two months after transplant reportedly relied on only several hundred rapidly expanded clones derived from non-depleted graft cells. Over subsequent months, a decline in hyperexpanded clone frequencies was noted, and after one year, T-cell counts and TCRbeta diversity were mostly ascribed to newly produced T cells. The high TCRbeta diversity at day 60 in some patients was ascribed to recipient T cells and intrathymic progenitors that had survived conditioning.

Sample treatment or condition, as interpreted from the label and publication: allogeneic hematopoietic cell transplantation with graft depleted of TCRalphabeta T cells and CD19 B cells. The transplant recipients were children given TCRalphabeta/CD19-depleted allogeneic hematopoietic cell grafts. The library was produced with PCR. Reads for this sample came from an Illumina HiSeq 2500. To normalize quantification of the TCRbeta repertoire, the TCR libraries were built with molecular barcoding that relied on unique molecular identifiers. TCRdb handled the public reads itself, with Q25 trimming in fastp and clone calling in MiXCR, and kept productive beta chains. Each CDR3 protein appears once, grouped with its most common genes and DNA. The sample table records around 270,000 distinct CDR3 sequences; approximately 7.3% of these occur just once. The top ten constitute over 7.5% of the sample. About this clonotype itself: This clone's antigen is unknown. Germline and junction disagree at one end, which may indicate a read error.

The cysteine opens and the phenylalanine closes a CDR3 of 17 amino acids. Only the CDR3 DNA stays, 51 bases, in frame from base 1. According to the germline V gene (reference sequence), CDR1 reads SGHNT and CDR2 reads YYREEE. The chain is assembled from TRBV5-4 and TRBJ1-2; 7 junctional bases match TRBD1. Sequences were derived from peripheral blood, sampled 360 days after TCRalphabeta/CD19-depleted stem cell transplant. The TCR sequence derives from a female patient between 2 and 15 years old who had a stem cell transplant for Fanconi anemia, so the T cells may come from the graft donor. This receptor has the CDR3 CASSASGTAQSKYGYTF. The DNA is as follows: TGTGCCAGCAGCGCGAGTGGGACAGCCCAATCTAAATATGGCTACACCTTC. With the portions outside the CDR3 filled from the reference TRBV5-4 and TRBJ1-2 genes, the complete variable region becomes ETGVTQSPTHLIKTRGQQVTLRCSSQSGHNTVSWYQQALGQGPQFIFQYYREEENGRGNFPPRFSGLQFPNYSSELNVNALELDDSALYLCASSASGTAQSKYGYTFGSGTRLTVV.